These T cell receptor beta chains were read from a single sample in a study of blood T cell repertoires in COVID-19. Some clones are missing from TCRdb's copy, which holds only in-frame ones; the method was immunoSEQ multiplex PCR. The sample yields around 100,000 clones, 90% seen once. The sequenced sample was peripheral blood. These receptors came from a man over 45 with acute or convalescent COVID-19. CDR3s include the opening cysteine and the closing phenylalanine or tryptophan. The D gene is left open where the match is weak. The listing skips clone size in some rows; elsewhere it reads once, few, many or a size class.

j_call,v_call,d_call,clone_size,cdr3_nt,cdr3_aa
TRBJ1-1,TRBV19,TRBD1,once,TGTGCCAGTCGTCCGGACAGGGGTCACGTACCTGAAGCTTTCTTT,CASRPDRGHVPEAFF
TRBJ1-1,TRBV5-1,TRBD1,-,TGCGCCAGCAGCTTGGAGGGACAGGGTCGCGCTGAAGCTTTCTTT,CASSLEGQGRAEAFF
TRBJ1-5,TRBV5-1,-,-,TGCGCCAGCAGCTTGGGGCAGGGAAACGATCAGCCCCAGCATTTT,CASSLGQGNDQPQHF
TRBJ2-4,TRBV2,TRBD2,-,TGTGCCAGCAGCGGGACTAGCGGGAATCCGACCAAAAACATTCAGTACTTC,CASSGTSGNPTKNIQYF
TRBJ1-1,TRBV10-3,TRBD1,-,TGTGCCATCAGTGAAATATCCCGGGACAGGGATTGGGACACTGAAGCTTTCTTT,CAISEISRDRDWDTEAFF
TRBJ2-5,TRBV7-2,-,-,TGTGCCAGCAGCGCGCGGGAGACCCAGTACTTC,CASSARETQYF
TRBJ2-7,TRBV19,-,-,TGTGCCAGTAGTATAGGGGGCCCCTCCTACGAGCAGTACTTC,CASSIGGPSYEQYF
TRBJ2-5,TRBV3-1/TRBV3-2,-,once,TGTGCCAGCAGCCAGGCGGGAAGTGGGGAGACCCAGTACTTC,CASSQAGSGETQYF
TRBJ2-1,TRBV27,TRBD2,-,TGTGCCAGCAGTTTATCCGGCGGGAGGGCCTCCTACAATGAGCAGTTCTTC,CASSLSGGRASYNEQFF
TRBJ1-1,TRBV5-6,-,-,TGTGCCAGCAGCTCCCTTCGACTCCCCATGAACACTGAAGCTTTCTTT,CASSSLRLPMNTEAFF
TRBJ2-7,TRBV9,-,-,TGTGCCAGCGGCGGCCGGAGCTCCTACGAGCAGTACTTC,CASGGRSSYEQYF
TRBJ1-5,TRBV2,-,-,TGTGCCAGCAGCGTGCTTGGGGGGTTTCAGCCCCAGCATTTT,CASSVLGGFQPQHF
TRBJ2-1,TRBV7-6,TRBD2,-,TGTGCCAGCAGCTATCTGACTAGCGGGATGAGGGATGAGCAGTTCTTC,CASSYLTSGMRDEQFF
TRBJ1-2,TRBV7-2,-,-,TGTGCCAGCTTTCTTAGAGAGACAGGTTTTTTTGATGGCTACACCTTC,CASFLRETGFFDGYTF
TRBJ1-1,TRBV28,TRBD1,-,TGTGCCAGCAGTTCCGGGACAGGGGGCTCTGATGTCGCTGAAGCTTTCTTT,CASSSGTGGSDVAEAFF
TRBJ2-5,TRBV6-2/TRBV6-3,-,-,TGTGCCAGCAGTTTCATGGACAGTTTTAAAGAGACCCAGTACTTC,CASSFMDSFKETQYF
TRBJ1-5,TRBV7-9,-,-,TGTGCCAGCAGCCCGGACGGACGGGACAATCAGCCCCAGCATTTT,CASSPDGRDNQPQHF
TRBJ1-4,TRBV5-1,-,once,TGCGCCAGCAGCTTGGGGGAGAATAATGAAAAACTGTTTTTT,CASSLGENNEKLFF
TRBJ2-7,TRBV4-2,-,-,TGTGCCAGCAGCCAAGCGAGCCTCCTGGACTCCTCCTACGAGCAGTACTTC,CASSQASLLDSSYEQYF
TRBJ2-7,TRBV6-5,TRBD2,-,TGTGCCGGCAAACAAAATAGCGGGGCCTCCTACGAGCAGTACTTC,CAGKQNSGASYEQYF
TRBJ1-1,TRBV19,-,-,TGTGCCAGTACCGCCCAGGGGACGACTGAAGCTTTCTTT,CASTAQGTTEAFF
TRBJ2-1,TRBV5-1,-,-,TGCGCCAGCAGCTCCATAGCGGAAAAGTGGTTCTTC,CASSSIAEKWFF
TRBJ1-2,TRBV21-1,-,-,TGTGCCAGCGGAACAGGGATGGGCTATGGCTACACCTTC,CASGTGMGYGYTF
TRBJ1-6,TRBV27,-,once,TGTGCCAGCAGTTTTCAGGGATCACCCCTCCACTTT,CASSFQGSPLHF
TRBJ2-6,TRBV7-9,-,-,TGTGCCAGCAGCGCTACCCCCGGGAGCTACTCTGGGGCCAACGTCCTGACTTTC,CASSATPGSYSGANVLTF
TRBJ1-3,TRBV5-1,-,-,TGCGCCAGCAGCGTCGACTGGCCCGACACCATATATTTT,CASSVDWPDTIYF
TRBJ2-3,TRBV15,-,-,TGTGCCACCAGCAGAGGCGTCCTAGGGGTGCAGTATTTT,CATSRGVLGVQYF
TRBJ2-7,TRBV5-1,TRBD1,-,TGCGCCAGCAGTTCCGGGACAGGGGATTTCTACGAGCAGTACTTC,CASSSGTGDFYEQYF
TRBJ2-7,TRBV19,TRBD1,-,TGTGCCAGTAGTCAGAACGGACAGGACTCCTACGAGCAGTACTTC,CASSQNGQDSYEQYF
TRBJ2-7,TRBV4-3,TRBD2,once,TGCGCCAGCAGCCAAGTATCCGGTAGCGGGAGGAACGAGCAGTACTTC,CASSQVSGSGRNEQYF
TRBJ1-1,TRBV19,TRBD1,-,TGTGCCACCTCCGACAGGGCGAACACTGAAGCTTTCTTT,CATSDRANTEAFF
TRBJ1-1,TRBV7-2,TRBD1,-,TGTGCCAGCAGCTTAGAGGCCCAGGGGGGAACTGAAGCTTTCTTT,CASSLEAQGGTEAFF
TRBJ2-7,TRBV5-1,-,-,TGCGCCAGCAGCTTCAGCGCTGCCTACGAGCAGTACTTC,CASSFSAAYEQYF
TRBJ2-7,TRBV7-6,TRBD2,-,TGTGCCAGCAGCCCCGCTAGCGGGAGCTACGAGCAGTACTTC,CASSPASGSYEQYF
TRBJ1-1,TRBV4-2,-,-,TGTGCCAGCAGCCAAGGCCCCCTTAGGTCAGGGCTTCCCTTCGAAGCTTTCTTT,CASSQGPLRSGLPFEAFF
TRBJ2-1,TRBV7-9,TRBD2,-,TGTGCCAGCAGCTTAATCCGACGGGGCGGGAGGGCCGCCTACAATGAGCAGTTCTTC,CASSLIRRGGRAAYNEQFF
TRBJ2-3,TRBV7-2,-,-,TGTGCCAGCAGCTCTAGGATACCTTCGGATACGCAGTATTTT,CASSSRIPSDTQYF
TRBJ2-1,TRBV19,TRBD2,-,TGTGCCAGTAGTATTATGCAACTAGCGCCGAGCTCCTACAATGAGCAGTTCTTC,CASSIMQLAPSSYNEQFF
TRBJ2-7,TRBV2,TRBD2,many,TGTGCCAGCCTTAGGACTAGCGGGAGTTCCGAGCAGTACTTC,CASLRTSGSSEQYF
TRBJ2-7,TRBV15,-,-,TGTGCCACCAGCAGAGGGGGCAGAACTTACGAGCAGTACTTC,CATSRGGRTYEQYF
TRBJ1-1,TRBV18,-,-,TGTGCCAGCTCACAGGGGGTGAACACTGAAGCTTTCTTT,CASSQGVNTEAFF
TRBJ2-3,TRBV19,-,-,TGTGCCAGTAGTATAATTAGTCCCGGTCCCAGGGGCACAGATACGCAGTATTTT,CASSIISPGPRGTDTQYF
TRBJ2-2,TRBV27,TRBD2,-,TGTGCCAGCAGTTTATACTTCGGGAGGGTGGACGGGGAGCTGTTTTTT,CASSLYFGRVDGELFF
TRBJ2-5,TRBV7-6,TRBD1,-,TGTGCCAGCAGCTTAGGGACAGGGAGCCAAGAGACCCAGTACTTC,CASSLGTGSQETQYF
TRBJ1-1,TRBV5-6,TRBD1,-,TGTGCCAGCACCTGGTGGGCAGGGGGAACTGAAGCTTTCTTT,CASTWWAGGTEAFF
TRBJ1-2,TRBV12-3/TRBV12-4,-,-,TGTGCCAGCAGTTCGGGGGACGGAGGCTACACCTTC,CASSSGDGGYTF
TRBJ1-2,TRBV7-9,TRBD1,-,TGTGCCAGCAGCCGTATCGGGACAGGCCCCCATGGCTACACCTTC,CASSRIGTGPHGYTF
TRBJ1-4,TRBV7-2,-,-,TGTGCCAGCAGCTTACGGGGATCTAATGAAAAACTGTTTTTT,CASSLRGSNEKLFF
TRBJ1-5,TRBV28,-,-,TGTGCCAGCAGCCCAGGCAGGGGACCCAATCAGCCCCAGCATTTT,CASSPGRGPNQPQHF
TRBJ2-7,TRBV19,-,-,TGTGCCACCGGCTTGGGGCACTACGAGCAGTACTTC,CATGLGHYEQYF
TRBJ1-3,TRBV29-1,-,-,TGCAGCGTTCGGAATAGAGGTGGAAACACCATATATTTT,CSVRNRGGNTIYF